This TCR beta chain was obtained from a study of blood T cells in healthy people across ages. Study context: Researchers report that template switching captured about one barcoded beta molecule per two T cells.

This clonotype was seen just once. Antigen: not known. Next came a second PCR, run for about 6 to 11 cycles, which used a sample-barcoded 5' primer along with a J-beta primer mix. MiXCR, applied by TCRdb to the 5' RACE reads, yields one record per CDR3 protein. The table lists approximately 2,000,000 distinct CDR3 sequences, 35% to 50% of them singletons. Study-wide results and caveats: Older individuals had lower TCR beta diversity per million T cells (the decline was roughly linear).

Germline CDR1 reads MNHNY; CDR2 reads SVGAGI (reference sequence). The CDR3 length is 13 residues. V lost 8 bases to trimming and J lost 3 bases, with 13 bases between them. The sample comprised blood. The chain is built from TRBV6-6 and TRBJ1-2; tentative D call: TRBD1 (6 bases). The sequence came from a human donor in good health. The CDR3 region is CASLRQEDYGYTF. Written as DNA, the CDR3 is TGTGCCAGCCTCAGACAGGAAGACTATGGCTACACCTTC.